Below, one T cell receptor beta chain is given with its context. Its antigen is undetermined. Libraries were prepared by immunoSEQ multiplex PCR; TCRdb keeps only in-frame clonotypes and omits some of them. The table has roughly 130,000 clones, 90% to 95% seen once. The data stem from a study of human thymus T cells. Overall study results and limits: V and J gene usage appeared biased in thymic and blood repertoires. As related research reported, thymic repertoires overlapped highly among unrelated individuals.

Corrective heart surgery yielded the resections from which the thymus tissue came. The people who donated were healthy Finnish babies having corrective surgery for congenital heart defects. CDR3 length: 15 amino acids. Germline assignment: CDR1 WSHSY and CDR2 SAAADI. V lost 2 bases, J lost 3 bases, and 7 bases stayed unmatched. The sequencing input was thymus tissue. The chain carries TRBV10-2 and TRBJ2-7; 7 bases are a match to TRBD2. This sequence originates from a boy less than two years old with a congenital heart defect but otherwise immunologically healthy. The CDR3 DNA follows: TGCGCCAGCAGTGAGAAGCGGGGCGATATCTACGAGCAGTACTTC. This codes for CASSEKRGDIYEQYF.